Below are 22 T cell receptor beta chains sequenced from a single sample in a study of T cell changes during pregnancy in multiple sclerosis. TCRdb keeps only in-frame clones here, not all; method: immunoSEQ multiplex PCR. The sample holds approximately 38,000 clones; roughly 90% are singletons and the top ten take approximately 5%. The sample in question was CD8+ T cells from peripheral blood mononuclear cells, obtained in the third trimester of pregnancy. The receptors here all came from a female donor with multiple sclerosis, enrolled in a pregnancy study.

The chain joins TRBV7-9 to TRBJ1-2; 9 positions match TRBD1. This CDR3 comprises 15 residues. Germline-derived CDR1 and CDR2 are SEHNR and FQNEAQ (reference sequence). V trimming: 4 bases; J trimming: 8 bases; junction bases outside the gene matches: 11. The CDR3 loop is CASSSSDRGPKGYTF. Written as DNA, the CDR3 is TGTGCCAGCAGCTCATCGGACAGGGGCCCAAAGGGCTACACCTTC.

This chain links TRBV15 with TRBJ2-7; TRBD1 aligns across 7 bases. The CDR3 consists of 15 residues. CDR1 LNHNV and CDR2 YYDKDF come from the germline V gene (reference sequence). With 0 bases clipped from V and 1 base from J, the junction kept 3 bases outside the gene matches. This CDR3 reads CATSRDRGLSYEQYF. The CDR3 region has the DNA TGTGCCACCAGCAGAGACAGGGGGTTATCCTACGAGCAGTACTTC. Looking up the rest from reference TRBV15 and TRBJ2-7 gives the full variable domain: DAMVIQNPRYQVTQFGKPVTLSCSQTLNHNVMYWYQQKSSQAPKLLFHYYDKDFNNEADTPDNFQSRRPNTSFCFLDIRSPGLGDTAMYLCATSRDRGLSYEQYFGPGTRLTVT.

The chain joins TRBV2 to TRBJ2-2; D not certain. CDR3 length: 12 residues. The germline V and J ends were trimmed by 6 bases and 5 bases, with 7 bases remaining between them. The V gene's germline CDR1 is SNHLY and CDR2 FYNNEI. Here the CDR3 reads CASRAKTGELFF. The CDR3 nucleotides are TGTGCCAGCAGAGCTAAGACCGGGGAGCTGTTTTTT.

This clone appeared a single time. V usage is TRBV7-2 and J usage is TRBJ2-1; 11 positions match TRBD2. The V segment lost 4 bases and the J segment 6 bases; nucleotides outside the gene matches: 5. Germline lookup yields CDR1 SGHTA and CDR2 FQGNSA. This CDR3 comprises 15 residues. The CDR3 DNA sequence: TGTGCCAGCAGCTGGGGACTAGCGGTCCTCAATGAGCAGTTCTTC. It yields the protein CASSWGLAVLNEQFF.

The V gene is TRBV10-3, the J gene TRBJ2-3, with TRBD1 matching over 9 bases. The CDR3 consists of 17 residues. Germline lookup yields CDR1 ENHRY and CDR2 SYGVKD. The V segment lost 6 bases and the J segment 2 bases; nucleotides outside the gene matches: 12. This CDR3 reads CAIRSTGTGPDTDTQYF. The DNA for the CDR3 is TGTGCCATCAGATCGACCGGGACAGGGCCTGACACAGATACGCAGTATTTT.

V and J are TRBV7-9 and TRBJ1-1; D is possibly TRBD1 (6 bases). CDR1 is SEHNR and CDR2 is FQNEAQ in the germline V gene (reference sequence). V was cut by 8 bases and J by 6 bases, with 13 bases left in between. This CDR3 spans 12 amino acids. The CDR3 region is CASGGLGAEAFF. In nucleotides, the CDR3 is TGTGCCAGCGGGGGCCTGGGGGCTGAAGCTTTCTTT.

Only one count was recorded for this clone. The chain employs TRBV28 and TRBJ1-2; TRBD1 matches 10 bases. Germline loops: CDR1 MDHEN, CDR2 SYDVKM. CDR3 length equals 18 residues. J lost 1 base, V lost 7 bases, and 15 bases had no gene match. CDR3 amino acids: CASTGRDRGNPSNYGYTF. In nucleotides, the CDR3 is TGTGCCAGCACCGGTCGGGACAGGGGTAATCCCAGTAACTATGGCTACACCTTC.

The chain uses TRBV25-1 and TRBJ1-5; D is unresolved. Trimming took 2 bases from V and 5 from J, leaving 4 bases between them. This CDR3 region has 12 residues. The germline gives CDR1 MGHDK, CDR2 SYGVNS. The CDR3 spells CASSEGDQPQHF. In nucleotides, the CDR3 is TGTGCCAGCAGTGAAGGAGATCAGCCCCAGCATTTT. Using reference TRBV25-1 and TRBJ1-5 for the parts outside the CDR3, the full variable domain is EADIYQTPRYLVIGTGKKITLECSQTMGHDKMYWYQQDPGMELHLIHYSYGVNSTEKGDLSSESTVSRIRTEHFPLTLESARPSHTSQYLCASSEGDQPQHFGDGTRLSIL.

This clone was observed once. The chain joins TRBV9 to TRBJ1-6; the D gene is possibly TRBD1 (5 bases). The CDR3 length is 14 residues. Between the trimmed V and J ends, which lost 0 bases and 6 bases, there was a span of 7 bases. Germline CDR1 reads SGDLS; CDR2 reads YYNGEE. The CDR3 loop reads CASSVGQPNSPLHF. The CDR3 nucleotides are TGTGCCAGCAGCGTAGGACAGCCTAATTCACCCCTCCACTTT.

This chain joins TRBV25-1 and TRBJ2-5; D is perhaps TRBD1 (5 bases). Germline CDR1 and CDR2: MGHDK and SYGVNS. V gave up 2 bases and J gave up 2 bases, with 12 bases separating them. The CDR3 loop spans 15 amino acids. CDR3 coding DNA: TGTGCCAGCAGTGAAAGGCCAGGGTCGCAAGAGACCCAGTACTTC. It is translated as CASSERPGSQETQYF.

In this sample, this clone turned up once. The chain carries TRBV27 and TRBJ1-1, with 11 bases matching TRBD1. CDR3 length: 14 amino acids. V lost 2 bases to trimming and J lost 7 bases; unmatched junction nucleotides: 3. Germline V lookup: CDR1 MNHEY, CDR2 SMNVEV (reference sequence). The CDR3 spells CASSLRTGGNEAFF. For the CDR3, the DNA is TGTGCCAGCAGTTTAAGGACAGGGGGCAATGAAGCTTTCTTT.

The V and J genes are TRBV5-6 and TRBJ2-1; D gene ambiguous. Trimming stripped 0 bases from V and 5 bases from J, with 12 bases between. The CDR3 spans 15 residues. The germline CDR1 and CDR2 sequences are SGHDT and YYEEEE. CDR3 region: CASSLVRWQNNEQFF. The CDR3, as DNA: TGTGCCAGCAGCTTGGTGAGGTGGCAAAACAATGAGCAGTTCTTC.

This clone is deemed medium-sized. CDR3: CASSDSQGADTQYF. CDR3 in DNA: TGTGCCAGCAGTGACTCACAGGGGGCAGATACGCAGTATTTT. The chain uses TRBV6-4 and TRBJ2-3; TRBD1 matches 8 bases. This CDR3 is 14 amino acids long. Germline assignment: CDR1 MRHNA and CDR2 SNTAGT. V lost 0 bases to trimming and J lost 4 bases; unmatched junction nucleotides: 0.

V usage is TRBV7-3 and J usage is TRBJ2-1; 12 nucleotides align to TRBD2. Looked up from germline, CDR1 is SGHTA and CDR2 is FQGTGA. V lost 4 bases, J lost 0 bases, and 16 bases stayed unmatched. There are 21 residues in the CDR3. Written as DNA, the CDR3 is TGTGCCAGCAGCTCCACCCCAAAGGAGGGGACTAGCGGGCACTCCTACAATGAGCAGTTCTTC. Encoded protein: CASSSTPKEGTSGHSYNEQFF.

This rearrangement joins TRBV4-2 to TRBJ1-2; D might be TRBD1 (5 bases). Germline V gene sequence: CDR1 LGHNA, CDR2 YNFKEQ. This CDR3 spans 14 amino acids. The V and J ends lost 8 bases and 2 bases respectively, with 15 bases between them. The CDR3 coding sequence is TGTGCCAGCCTCAACTTACCAGGGAACTATGGCTACACCTTC. This gives the protein CASLNLPGNYGYTF.

The V call is TRBV7-3, the J call TRBJ1-2, with 9 bases fitting TRBD1. The CDR3 totals 13 residues. The V gene end was trimmed by 4 bases and the J gene end by 8 bases; junction bases not matched to a gene: 5. CDR1 is SGHTA and CDR2 is FQGTGA in the germline V gene. The chain's CDR3 is CASSSGQGHGYTF. CDR3 DNA sequence: TGTGCCAGCAGCTCGGGACAGGGACACGGCTACACCTTC.

The rearrangement joins TRBV30 to TRBJ1-1; TRBD1 aligns across 7 bases. CDR3 length: 16 residues. V gave up 4 bases and J gave up 1 base; unmatched junction bases: 12. Germline V CDR1 and CDR2: GTSNPN, SVGIG (reference sequence). The DNA of the CDR3 is TGTGCCTGGACCAACGACCTGGGGACAGCGAACACTGAAGCTTTCTTT. Residues: CAWTNDLGTANTEAFF.

J is TRBJ2-7 and V is TRBV4-1; no firm D call. Germline V gene data show CDR1 as MGHRA and CDR2 as YSYEKL. V was cut by 1 base and J by 3 bases, with 13 bases left in between. CDR3 length: 15 residues. This CDR3 reads CASSQVVSDFYEQYF. In DNA, the CDR3 is TGCGCCAGCAGCCAAGTCGTGAGTGATTTCTACGAGCAGTACTTC.

This rearrangement joins TRBV7-9 to TRBJ2-1; 9 nucleotides match TRBD2. CDR1 and CDR2 (germline): SEHNR, FQNEAQ (reference sequence). V was pared by 5 bases and J by 3 bases, with 8 bases of the junction left unmatched. This CDR3 comprises 16 residues. This CDR3 reads CASSEGLAGFYNEQFF. Written as DNA, the CDR3 is TGTGCCAGCAGCGAGGGGCTAGCGGGATTCTACAATGAGCAGTTCTTC. The full variable domain, completed using reference TRBV7-9 and TRBJ2-1, is DTGVSQNPRHKITKRGQNVTFRCDPISEHNRLYWYRQTLGQGPEFLTYFQNEAQLEKSRLLSDRFSAERPKGSFSTLEIQRTEQGDSAMYLCASSEGLAGFYNEQFFGPGTRLTVL.

A single count supports this clone. The chain links TRBV27 to TRBJ2-7, with D possibly matching TRBD2 (6 bases). CDR3 length: 14 residues. Germline CDR1 reads MNHEY; CDR2 reads SMNVEV (reference sequence). Trimming pared 6 bases from V and 4 bases from J, leaving 16 bases between. In DNA, the CDR3 is TGTGCCAGCAGCCACGGGACTGCTTTGTACGAGCAGTACTTC. Protein sequence: CASSHGTALYEQYF.

This sequence joins TRBV5-6 and TRBJ2-3, with a possible D match to TRBD1 (5 bases). CDR1 is SGHDT, CDR2 YYEEEE, per germline. The CDR3 covers 15 residues. Trimming shortened V by 2 bases and J by 0 bases, and 10 bases separated the two germline ends. The chain's CDR3 is CASSFPGSSTDTQYF. CDR3 sequence (DNA): TGTGCCAGCAGCTTTCCAGGGTCTAGCACAGATACGCAGTATTTT.

The chain links TRBV4-3 to TRBJ2-5; D might be TRBD1 (5 bases). The CDR3 contains 15 residues. Germline assignment: CDR1 LGHNA and CDR2 YSLEER. Trimming pared 4 bases from V and 4 bases from J, leaving 16 bases between. CDR3 bases: TGCGCCAGCAGCCCGTTACTCCAGGGTGGAGAGACCCAGTACTTC. As protein: CASSPLLQGGETQYF.